This TCR beta chain comes out of a study of early T cells in non-severe SARS-CoV-2 infection. Overall study findings and caveats: The matching step, a VDJdb search, favored anti-spike CD8 responses and missed private and CD4 specificities.

In its sample, this clonotype was seen a few times. Its target is not known. Each single cDNA molecule received a unique molecular identifier. TCRdb re-analysed the 5' RACE reads in MiXCR, keeping a single row per CDR3 protein. The sample has 65,000 to 80,000 distinct CDR3 sequences, over 10% seen once; the top ten hold around 1.2%. V was shortened by 0 bases and J by 3 bases, with 11 bases between the two germline ends. The CDR3 loop spans 15 amino acids. Germline V gene sequence: CDR1 MNHEY, CDR2 SVGEGT. The sequence was collected from an adult who was a healthcare worker with PCR-confirmed SARS-CoV-2 infection or an uninfected control (not recorded which). Specimen: whole blood. The chain couples TRBV6-2 or TRBV6-3 to TRBJ2-5, with D unclear. DNA of the CDR3: TGTGCCAGCAGTTACTCTGGCAGAATAGAAGAGACCCAGTACTTC. Translated: CASSYSGRIEETQYF.